A single sample gave rise to the 28 T cell receptor beta chains below, sequenced in a study of Ad26.COV2.S vaccination and SARS-CoV-2 variants (dated by TCRdb to 2020 to 2023). The sample's treatment or condition label, decoded: roughly 20 received Ad26.COV2.S at low or high dose, single or two shots; a few received placebo; per-sample allocation not given. Repertoires of vaccine and placebo recipients were sequenced from samples collected on day 63 after the first injection. Libraries came from the immunoSEQ multiplex PCR assay. TCRdb obtained this table from immuneACCESS and retained in-frame rearrangements with V and J assigned. These tables miss some clones; where compared with another copy, unresolved V genes account for less than half of the shortfall, and the remainder is unexplained. For this sample there are about 400,000 clones; roughly 85% appear just once. The top ten hold almost 7.5% of the sample.

Material: peripheral blood, obtained in a trial of Ad26.COV2.S vaccine versus placebo. These TCRs come from a person aged 18-65 years who received the Ad26.COV2.S COVID-19 vaccine or a placebo.

The chain carries TRBV6-6 and TRBJ2-7; the D gene is possibly TRBD2 (6 bases). Looked up from germline, CDR1 is MNHNY and CDR2 is SVGAGI (reference sequence). CDR3 size: 13 residues. Trimming removed 7 bases at V and 2 bases at J, with 12 bases between. CDR3 amino acids: CASKTRGPYEQYF. CDR3 in DNA: TGTGCCAGCAAAACGCGGGGCCCCTACGAGCAGTACTTC.

The chain employs TRBV7-9 and TRBJ1-2; D not resolved. Per the germline V gene, CDR1 is SEHNR and CDR2 is FQNEAQ (reference sequence). V shed 1 base and J shed 5 bases, with 8 bases lying between them. CDR3 length: 13 residues. CDR3 sequence reads: CASSLEAEYGYTF. Written as DNA, the CDR3 is TGTGCCAGCAGCTTAGAGGCGGAGTATGGCTACACCTTC.

The chain joins TRBV11-2 to TRBJ2-1; perhaps TRBD2 as D (5 bases). CDR1 is SGHAT, CDR2 FQNNGV, per germline. Trimming took off 5 bases at V and 12 bases at J, with 11 bases between the two ends. There are 11 residues in the CDR3. CDR3 protein: CASSLLEGQFF. DNA for the CDR3: TGTGCCAGCAGCCTACTAGAAGGGCAGTTCTTC.

The chain uses TRBV19 and TRBJ1-2, with D uncertain. This CDR3 comprises 17 residues. CDR1 and CDR2 (germline): LNHDA, SQIVND (reference sequence). The V and J ends lost 5 bases and 3 bases respectively, with 22 bases between them. CDR3 sequence: CASSSRHAASIYYGYTF. The CDR3 coding sequence is TGTGCCAGTAGTTCGCGACATGCAGCCTCGATATACTATGGCTACACCTTC. Filled out from reference TRBV19 and TRBJ1-2, the complete variable domain reads DGGITQSPKYLFRKEGQNVTLSCEQNLNHDAMYWYRQDPGQGLRLIYYSQIVNDFQKGDIAEGYSVSREKKESFPLTVTSAQKNPTAFYLCASSSRHAASIYYGYTFGSGTRLTVV.

This rearrangement joins TRBV3-1 (or the pseudogene TRBV3-2) to TRBJ1-1; weak D call: TRBD1 (5 bases). This CDR3 comprises 11 residues. V was clipped by 2 bases and J by 11 bases, with 9 bases between them. CDR1 LGHDT and CDR2 YNNKEL come from the germline V gene (reference sequence). The CDR3 bases are TGTGCCAGCAGCCAACAGGGTAGCGCTTTCTTT. Its protein product is CASSQQGSAFF.

Turning to this clone: A read error may account for a junction end that differs from germline. The J gene is TRBJ2-7, the V gene TRBV29-1, with D tentatively TRBD1 or TRBD2 (5 bases each). Per the germline V gene, CDR1 is SQVTM and CDR2 is ANQGSEA. The CDR3 sequence is 10 residues long. The CDR3 DNA is TGCAGCGTTCACGGACTGGGCAGGGACTTC. Translating gives CSVHGLGRDF.

As concerns this clone: This sample also contains other DNA sequences that code for the same CDR3. The chain links TRBV20-1 to TRBJ1-6; D is uncertain. The CDR3 extends over 16 amino acids. Germline V gene data show CDR1 as DFQATT and CDR2 as SNEGSKA (reference sequence). Trimming cost V 3 bases and J 0 bases, with 12 bases left between them. In DNA, the CDR3 is TGCAGTGCTAGTCCTGTTGTGAGCTCCTATAATTCACCCCTCCACTTT. It is translated as CSASPVVSSYNSPLHF.

This clone was seen just once. The chain links TRBV5-1 to TRBJ2-1; either TRBD1 or TRBD2 may fit D (7 bases each). The V and J ends lost 4 bases and 0 bases respectively, with 17 bases between them. CDR3 size: 17 residues. The V gene's germline CDR1 is SGHRS and CDR2 YFSETQ. The CDR3 spells CASSANRGLSSYNEQFF. CDR3 DNA: TGCGCCAGCAGCGCCAACAGGGGACTAAGCTCCTACAATGAGCAGTTCTTC.

Comment on this clone: This sample includes further DNA sequences coding for the same CDR3. The chain couples TRBV7-9 to TRBJ1-2, with D perhaps TRBD1 (5 bases). This CDR3 contains 13 residues. In germline, CDR1 is SEHNR, CDR2 FQNEAQ (reference sequence). The V and J ends lost 2 bases and 6 bases respectively, with 10 bases between them. The CDR3 reads CASSLRQGDGYTF. The CDR3 DNA follows: TGTGCCAGCAGCTTAAGGCAGGGAGATGGCTACACCTTC. The variable domain in full, with the rest retrieved from reference TRBV7-9 and TRBJ1-2, is DTGVSQNPRHKITKRGQNVTFRCDPISEHNRLYWYRQTLGQGPEFLTYFQNEAQLEKSRLLSDRFSAERPKGSFSTLEIQRTEQGDSAMYLCASSLRQGDGYTFGSGTRLTVV.

This chain uses TRBV2 with TRBJ2-3, with D hard to call. The CDR3 contains 13 residues. Germline values: CDR1 SNHLY, CDR2 FYNNEI. Trimming shortened V by 7 bases and J by 5 bases, and 13 bases separated the two germline ends. The chain's CDR3 is CASKDANKDTQYF. The CDR3 nucleotides read TGTGCCAGCAAGGACGCGAACAAAGATACGCAGTATTTT.

This clone was seen just once. The chain couples TRBV12-3 or TRBV12-4 to TRBJ2-7; weak D call: TRBD2 (6 bases). With 5 bases removed from V and 6 bases from J, the gap between germline ends came to 14 bases. The CDR3 is 13 amino acids. Written as DNA, the CDR3 is TGTGCCAGCAGTGGGGACTTCGGTTTCGAGCAGTACTTC. Protein product: CASSGDFGFEQYF.

This clone was detected once. The V gene is TRBV7-3, the J gene TRBJ2-2, with 11 bases matching TRBD2. This CDR3 has 17 residues. The germline V gene has CDR1 SGHTA and CDR2 FQGTGA. The ends lost 3 bases at V and 0 bases at J; junction bases unmatched: 3. The CDR3 sequence is CASSFASGGTNTGELFF. For the CDR3, the DNA is TGTGCCAGCAGCTTCGCTAGCGGGGGGACGAACACCGGGGAGCTGTTTTTT.

This clone showed up just a few times. The chain uses TRBV4-3 and TRBJ1-4; no clear D. The CDR3 spans 15 residues. V was trimmed by 0 bases and J by 2 bases, leaving 7 bases between them. Germline V gene sequence: CDR1 LGHNA, CDR2 YSLEER. CDR3 protein: CASSQDTFTNEKLFF. CDR3 nucleotides: TGCGCCAGCAGCCAAGACACGTTCACTAATGAAAAACTGTTTTTT.

This clone has more than one count but fewer than ten. The chain uses TRBV11-3 and TRBJ1-6, with D perhaps matching TRBD1 (6 bases). CDR1 and CDR2 (germline): SGHNT, YENEEA. This CDR3 has 12 amino acids. V lost 5 bases and J lost 12, with 11 bases in between. The CDR3 DNA sequence: TGTGCCAGCAGCCCTACAGGGAGACCCCTCCACTTT. It yields the protein CASSPTGRPLHF.

The chain is built from TRBV5-1 and TRBJ2-5; 10 bases are a match to TRBD2. CDR3 length: 14 amino acids. The V and J ends lost 5 bases and 3 bases, in that order; junction bases with no gene match: 4. Looked up from germline, CDR1 is SGHRS and CDR2 is YFSETQ. The DNA of the CDR3 is TGCGCCAGCAGTCCCGGGACTAGCGAAGAGACCCAGTACTTC. This encodes CASSPGTSEETQYF.

This CDR3 is CASSPGQGNYEQYF. CDR3 nucleotides: TGTGCCAGCAGTCCGGGACAGGGTAATTACGAGCAGTACTTC. The V and J genes are TRBV2 and TRBJ2-7; TRBD1 matches 9 bases. CDR1 is SNHLY and CDR2 is FYNNEI in the germline V gene. V was clipped by 5 bases and J by 4 bases; unmatched bases: 6. The CDR3 totals 14 residues. The variable domain in full, completed from reference TRBV2 and TRBJ2-7, reads EPEVTQTPSHQVTQMGQEVILRCVPISNHLYFYWYRQILGQKVEFLVSFYNNEISEKSEIFDDQFSVERPDGSNFTLKIRSTKLEDSAMYFCASSPGQGNYEQYFGPGTRLTVT.

This chain connects TRBV3-1 (or the pseudogene TRBV3-2) to TRBJ1-2; D call uncertain. The CDR3 has 15 amino acids. CDR1 and CDR2 (germline): LGHDT, YNNKEL (reference sequence). V lost 0 bases to trimming and J lost 4 bases, with 12 bases between them. The CDR3: CASSQEGSGVYGYTF. The CDR3 DNA reads TGTGCCAGCAGCCAAGAAGGTTCAGGAGTCTATGGCTACACCTTC.

CDR3 sequence: CASSRLIGSYEQYF. The DNA of the CDR3 is TGTGCCAGCAGTAGGCTAATCGGATCCTACGAGCAGTACTTC. The chain employs TRBV28 and TRBJ2-7; D unresolved. V shed 5 bases and J shed 1 base, with 12 bases lying between them. The V gene's germline CDR1 is MDHEN and CDR2 SYDVKM. The CDR3 runs to 14 residues.

V and J are TRBV5-1 and TRBJ1-1; D is unresolved. V dropped 4 bases and J dropped 2 bases, with 18 bases sitting between them. This CDR3 region has 16 residues. The germline V gene has CDR1 SGHRS and CDR2 YFSETQ. CDR3: CASSMRQAGINTEAFF. CDR3 sequence (DNA): TGCGCCAGCAGCATGAGGCAGGCGGGGATTAACACTGAAGCTTTCTTT.

The chain joins TRBV19 to TRBJ2-5; TRBD2 aligns across 11 bases. With 4 bases clipped from V and 3 bases from J, the junction kept 4 bases outside the gene matches. CDR3 length equals 15 residues. Germline V CDR1 and CDR2: LNHDA, SQIVND (reference sequence). The CDR3 DNA is TGTGCCAGTAGTAGCGTACTAGCGGGAGAAGAGACCCAGTACTTC. This gives the protein CASSSVLAGEETQYF.

The rearrangement links TRBV7-6 to TRBJ2-1, with a possible D match to TRBD1 (5 bases). The CDR3 covers 14 residues. Trimming shortened V by 2 bases and J by 7 bases, and 12 bases separated the two germline ends. Germline CDR1 and CDR2: SGHVS and FNYEAQ. The CDR3 protein is CASSLRQGLNEQFF. The CDR3 nucleotides read TGTGCCAGCAGCTTAAGGCAGGGCTTGAATGAGCAGTTCTTC.

The chain links TRBV6-5 to TRBJ1-1, with a weak D call TRBD1 (6 bases). Germline CDR1 MNHEY, CDR2 SVGAGI. The germline V and J ends were trimmed by 2 bases and 0 bases, with 10 bases remaining between them. This CDR3 is built from 15 residues. CDR3 residues: CASSYHRAMNTEAFF. The CDR3 nucleotides are TGTGCCAGCAGTTACCACAGGGCTATGAACACTGAAGCTTTCTTT.

The gene calls are TRBV20-1 and TRBJ2-7; maybe TRBD1 (6 bases). The germline V and J ends were trimmed by 1 base and 8 bases, with 9 bases remaining between them. CDR1 is DFQATT and CDR2 is SNEGSKA in the germline V gene (reference sequence). The length of the CDR3 is 11 residues. In nucleotides, the CDR3 is TGCAGTGCTAGAGCCGGGACACAGCAGTACTTC. This codes for CSARAGTQQYF.

Written as DNA, the CDR3 is TGTGCCAGTAGTAGGGGACAGGGTGGAAACACCATATATTTT. Translated, it gives CASSRGQGGNTIYF. The chain joins TRBV19 to TRBJ1-3; 9 positions agree with TRBD1. V trimming: 4 bases; J trimming: 3 bases; junction bases outside the gene matches: 1. The CDR3 loop spans 14 amino acids. Germline assignment: CDR1 LNHDA and CDR2 SQIVND (reference sequence).

The chain links TRBV6-5 to TRBJ1-2; 7 nucleotides agree with TRBD1. The germline V gene has CDR1 MNHEY and CDR2 SVGAGI. CDR3 size: 15 residues. The J segment lost 4 bases and the V segment lost 4 bases, leaving 9 bases of the junction unmatched. As DNA, the CDR3 is TGTGCCAGCAGTTCAATCCTCGACAGGGCCTATGGCTACACCTTC. Translating it yields CASSSILDRAYGYTF.

V gene TRBV4-3 combines with J gene TRBJ2-7; D is perhaps TRBD1 or TRBD2 (5 bases each). CDR3 length: 16 amino acids. The germline V gene has CDR1 LGHNA and CDR2 YSLEER. Trimming pared 0 bases from V and 4 bases from J, leaving 16 bases between. The CDR3 DNA is TGCGCCAGCAGCCAAGATAATCAGGGACCCCTTTACGAGCAGTACTTC. Protein sequence: CASSQDNQGPLYEQYF.

The chain employs TRBV27 and TRBJ2-7, with D maybe TRBD2 (6 bases). The CDR3 sequence is 17 residues long. Per germline, CDR1 MNHEY and CDR2 SMNVEV (reference sequence). V was shortened by 5 bases and J by 4 bases, with 24 bases between the two germline ends. The CDR3 DNA follows: TGTGCCAGCAGTCCAAATTTCATCGGGACTGCGCCATACGAGCAGTACTTC. This sequence encodes CASSPNFIGTAPYEQYF.

The V and J genes are TRBV21-1 and TRBJ1-1. TRBV21-1 is tagged as a pseudogene. CDR3 length: 14 residues. CDR3 sequence (DNA): TGTGCCAGCAGCAAACAGGGGGGGGACACTGAAGCTTTCTTT. It codes for CASSKQGGDTEAFF.